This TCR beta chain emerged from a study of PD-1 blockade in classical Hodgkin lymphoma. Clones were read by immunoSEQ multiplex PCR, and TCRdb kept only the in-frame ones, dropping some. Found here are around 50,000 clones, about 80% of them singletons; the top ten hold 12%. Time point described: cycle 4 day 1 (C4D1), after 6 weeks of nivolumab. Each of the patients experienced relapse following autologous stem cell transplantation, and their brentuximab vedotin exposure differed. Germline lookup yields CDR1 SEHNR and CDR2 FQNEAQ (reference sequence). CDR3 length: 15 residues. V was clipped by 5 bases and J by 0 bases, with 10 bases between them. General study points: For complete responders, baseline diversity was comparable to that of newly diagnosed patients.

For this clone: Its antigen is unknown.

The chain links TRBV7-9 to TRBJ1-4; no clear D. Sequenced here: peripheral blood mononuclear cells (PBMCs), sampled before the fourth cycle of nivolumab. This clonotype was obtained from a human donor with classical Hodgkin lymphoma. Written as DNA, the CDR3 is TGTGCCAGCAGCCGCAACTCGGCAACTAATGAAAAACTGTTTTTT. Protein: CASSRNSATNEKLFF. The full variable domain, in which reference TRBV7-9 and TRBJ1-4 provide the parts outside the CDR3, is DTGVSQNPRHKITKRGQNVTFRCDPISEHNRLYWYRQTLGQGPEFLTYFQNEAQLEKSRLLSDRFSAERPKGSFSTLEIQRTEQGDSAMYLCASSRNSATNEKLFFGSGTQLSVL.